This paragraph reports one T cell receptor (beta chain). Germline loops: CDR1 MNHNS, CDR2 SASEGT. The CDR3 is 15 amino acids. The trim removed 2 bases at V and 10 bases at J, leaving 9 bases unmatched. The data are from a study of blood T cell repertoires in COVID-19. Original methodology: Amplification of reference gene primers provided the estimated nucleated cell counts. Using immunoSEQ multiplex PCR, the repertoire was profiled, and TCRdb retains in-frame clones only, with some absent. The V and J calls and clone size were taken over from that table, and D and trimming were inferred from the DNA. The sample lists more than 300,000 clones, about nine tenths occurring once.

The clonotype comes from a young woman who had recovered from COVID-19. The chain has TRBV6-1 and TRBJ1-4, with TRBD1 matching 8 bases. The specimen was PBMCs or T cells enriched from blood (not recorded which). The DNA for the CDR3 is TGTGCCAGCAGTGAACAGGGGGCGGATGGTGGAAAACTGTTTTTT. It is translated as CASSEQGADGGKLFF.